A selection of T cell receptor beta chains follows, all from one sample in a study of T cells in Graves' hyperthyroidism and ophthalmopathy. A single record per CDR3 protein comes from TCRdb applying MiXCR to the multiplex PCR reads. Among about 560,000 distinct CDR3 sequences, around 15% were seen once, and the ten largest hold about 14%. The sequenced sample was blood. The receptor source for this set is a woman in her forties with Graves' hyperthyroidism. The CDR3 runs from the conserved cysteine through the conserved F or W. A D gene is named only where the DNA matches it firmly. Clone size is stated in some rows and not others, as once, few, many or a class when expanded.

d_gene	abundance	j_gene	v_gene	CDR3nt	CDR3aa
TRBD1	NA	TRBJ1-5	TRBV10-2	TGCGCCAGCAGTGAGGGAGGTCAGGGGGCTCCTCAGCCCCAGCATTTT	CASSEGGQGAPQPQHF
TRBD2	many	TRBJ2-1	TRBV5-1	TGCGCCAGCAGCCCCCTGCTAGCGGGAGGGATGAATGAGCAGTTCTTC	CASSPLLAGGMNEQFF
TRBD1	many	TRBJ1-2	TRBV5-1	TGCGCCAGCACCCTTGACCGATGGGGACAGGGGGCTTATGGCTACACCTTC	CASTLDRWGQGAYGYTF
TRBD1	NA	TRBJ1-1	TRBV7-9	TGTGCCAGCAGCCCACACCCACAGGGGGCATATATTGAAGCTTTCTTT	CASSPHPQGAYIEAFF
NA	few	TRBJ2-6	TRBV20-1	TGCAGTGCTTTCCTAGGGCCCGACGTCCTGACTTTC	CSAFLGPDVLTF
NA	many	TRBJ2-3	TRBV29-1	TGCAGCGTCGACATCACAGATACGCAGTATTTT	CSVDITDTQYF
TRBD2	NA	TRBJ2-3	TRBV30	TGTGCCTGGAGTGTACTAATCCTGCGGGAGGGTACAGATACGCAGTATTTT	CAWSVLILREGTDTQYF
TRBD2	NA	TRBJ2-2	TRBV7-2	TGTGCCAGCAGGACTTCAGGACTAGCGGGAAATGAGGGCGGGGAGCTGTTTTTT	CASRTSGLAGNEGGELFF
TRBD1	many	TRBJ1-5	TRBV24-1	TGTGCCACCAGTGATCGCGACAGGGGCGCGAATCAGCCCCAGCATTTT	CATSDRDRGANQPQHF
TRBD1	many	TRBJ2-7	TRBV27	TGTGCCAGCAGTCTGACTTCCGGGACAGGGTACGAGCAGTACTTC	CASSLTSGTGYEQYF
NA	NA	TRBJ1-4	TRBV27	TGTGCCAGCAGTTCGCTGACAGTTGAAAAACTGTTTTTT	CASSSLTVEKLFF
NA	many	TRBJ2-5	TRBV2	TGTGCCAGCACCCTAAGTGGGTTAAAAGAGACCCAGTACTTC	CASTLSGLKETQYF
NA	many	TRBJ2-1	TRBV3-1	TGTGCCAGCAGCCAAACTACAGGGAATGAGCAGTTCTTC	CASSQTTGNEQFF
TRBD1	NA	TRBJ2-3	TRBV7-9	TGTGCCAGCAGCCGGGACAGGGTGTCTAGCAGCCGCACAGATACGCAGTATTTT	CASSRDRVSSSRTDTQYF
NA	many	TRBJ2-3	TRBV7-3	TGTGCCAGCAGCCTTGGACTCTCGGGGCGCACAGATACGCAGTATTTT	CASSLGLSGRTDTQYF
TRBD2	NA	TRBJ2-3	TRBV10-3	TGTGCCATCAGGCTAGCGGGAGAAGATACGCAGTATTTT	CAIRLAGEDTQYF
NA	many	TRBJ1-4	TRBV20-1	TGCAGTGCTGTTCCGGCCTTCATTAATGAAAAACTGTTTTTT	CSAVPAFINEKLFF
NA	many	TRBJ2-7	TRBV11-2	TGTGCCAGCAGCTTAGGGGAAGCTGGCAGGGGTTACTTC	CASSLGEAGRGYF
NA	few	TRBJ2-5	TRBV9	TGTGCCAGCAGCGTTTCAGGGCCCCAAGAGACCCAGTACTTC	CASSVSGPQETQYF
TRBD2	many	TRBJ2-1	TRBV7-9	TGTGCCAGCAGCTTAGCCAGCGGGAGGGCCAATGAGCAGTTCTTC	CASSLASGRANEQFF
NA	once	TRBJ2-7	TRBV28	TGTGCCAGCAGTTTAGCCAGGGGGGGCCCCTACGAGCAGTACTTC	CASSLARGGPYEQYF
TRBD2	many	TRBJ2-7	TRBV12-3/TRBV12-4	TGTGCCAGCAGTTCTTGGACTAGCGGGAGGGACTACGAGCAGTACTTC	CASSSWTSGRDYEQYF
NA	NA	TRBJ1-2	TRBV9	TGTGCCAGCAGCGTAGGGGCGGAAGCTTCCTATGGCTACACCTTC	CASSVGAEASYGYTF
NA	many	TRBJ2-2	TRBV18	TGTGCCAGCTCACCCCGCCGGGAACCGACCGGGGAGCTGTTTTTT	CASSPRREPTGELFF
NA	few	TRBJ1-1	TRBV5-1	TGCGCCGGCAGCCCGCAACAGGGTTTCATGAACACTGAAGCTTTCTTT	CAGSPQQGFMNTEAFF
NA	NA	TRBJ1-1	TRBV7-9	TGTGCCAGCAGCTGGGCCCTGGAAGGGACGCCCGCTTTCTTT	CASSWALEGTPAFF
TRBD1	NA	TRBJ2-3	TRBV3-1	TGTGCCAGCAGCCGCCAACCGGGACAGGGGACAGATACGCAGTATTTT	CASSRQPGQGTDTQYF
NA	NA	TRBJ1-5	TRBV3-1	TGTGCCAGCAGCCTCACCGGGACTCCCAATCAGCCCCAGCATTTT	CASSLTGTPNQPQHF